This T cell receptor beta chain was captured in a study of T cell responses to AZD1222 COVID-19 vaccine. Produced via immunoSEQ multiplex PCR; TCRdb's table is partial and in-frame only. The sample has just over 95,000 clones; 85% to 90% are singletons. With respect to this clone: Its antigen is as yet unknown.

Study-level findings and limits: Females made up more of the donors, who were largely white British, and clonal diversity may have come out too low. Recipients of two AZD1222 doses showed rising Spike-specific TCR breadth and depth. Baseline seropositivity occurred in only a handful of AZD1222 recipients. Unmutated variant regions reportedly attract nearly half of all spike-specific TCRs.

This clonotype was sampled from an adult in good health. Sequences were derived from peripheral blood, sampled on day 0 of AZD1222 vaccination.

In DNA form, the CDR3 reads TGTGCCAGCAGCTTAGCGACAGAGGGTCAGCCCCAGCATTTT. It specifies CASSLATEGQPQHF. This chain connects TRBV7-8 to TRBJ1-5; tentative D call: TRBD1 (5 bases). The CDR3 is 14 residues long. Trimming cost V 0 bases and J 6 bases, with 9 bases left between them. Germline V CDR1 and CDR2: SGHVS, FQNEAQ.